This is a list of T cell receptor beta chains from one sample in a study of cytomegalovirus exposure and HLA in healthy donors. Clones were sequenced by immunoSEQ multiplex PCR, and TCRdb holds only the in-frame ones, with some missing. The table records over 110,000 clones, less than 90% of them present only once. Sequenced sample: PBMCs. Receptor source: a man aged 18 to 29 in good health and CMV-seronegative. Both conserved end residues are part of each CDR3. Fields, in order: V gene, J gene, CDR3 protein.

V: TRBV5-1
J: TRBJ2-3
CDR3: CATSTSGKITDTQYF

V: TRBV5-1
J: TRBJ2-7
CDR3: CASSLGDTGQGYEQYF

V: TRBV15
J: TRBJ2-7
CDR3: CATSKGAGSGSYEQYF

V: TRBV4-1
J: TRBJ2-2
CDR3: CASSQRPLDKNTGELFF

V: TRBV18
J: TRBJ2-4
CDR3: CASSSGQLAKNIQYF

V: TRBV6-1
J: TRBJ1-2
CDR3: CASSEVIGQGNYGYTF

V: TRBV18
J: TRBJ2-5
CDR3: CASSPPGSPGETQYF

V: TRBV7-9
J: TRBJ2-1
CDR3: CASSEESYLVEQFF

V: TRBV18
J: TRBJ1-5
CDR3: CASSPTATGVPGSPQHF

V: TRBV13
J: TRBJ2-3
CDR3: CASSFILSERERPDTQYF

V: TRBV30
J: TRBJ1-4
CDR3: CAWSVRGREGEKLFF

V: TRBV18
J: TRBJ2-3
CDR3: CASSPTGGTQYF

V: TRBV5-4
J: TRBJ1-2
CDR3: CASSGRTDRSDGYTF

V: TRBV30
J: TRBJ1-1
CDR3: CAWSVGTGNTEAFF

V: TRBV19
J: TRBJ2-4
CDR3: CASRLAGPKNIQYF

V: TRBV19
J: TRBJ2-7
CDR3: CASRKGGEAYEQYF

V: TRBV10-2
J: TRBJ1-1
CDR3: CASSARTGGATEAFF

V: TRBV6-5
J: TRBJ1-1
CDR3: CASSLSDTKNTEAFF

V: TRBV5-6
J: TRBJ2-7
CDR3: CASSFLSYEQYF

V: TRBV12-5
J: TRBJ1-6
CDR3: CASGAGQGNSPLHF

V: TRBV27
J: TRBJ2-2
CDR3: CASSLLIGTGLGELFF

V: TRBV4-3
J: TRBJ2-1
CDR3: CASSRGLANEQFF

V: TRBV19
J: TRBJ2-7
CDR3: CASSISSQGGTYEQYF

V: TRBV5-1
J: TRBJ2-1
CDR3: CASSLVRAGGRGFEQFF

V: TRBV4-3
J: TRBJ2-7
CDR3: CASSQVYAGGPVLEQYF

V: TRBV6-6
J: TRBJ2-7
CDR3: CASSPTWAPYEQYF

V: TRBV6-6
J: TRBJ1-5
CDR3: CASSYRTEFSNQPQHF